This passage covers 2 T cell receptor beta chains from one sample sequenced in a study of T cell responses to AZD1222 COVID-19 vaccine. Assay: immunoSEQ multiplex PCR; the TCRdb copy retains only in-frame clones and omits some. The sample shows about 90,000 clones, 89% of them seen only once. The sequenced sample was peripheral blood, obtained 28 days after the second AZD1222 dose. The receptors originated from an adult who received the AZD1222 COVID-19 vaccine.

The chain is built from TRBV10-2 and TRBJ1-2; 9 nucleotides line up with TRBD1. The CDR3 has 15 residues. V lost 3 bases, J lost 2 bases, and 4 bases stayed unmatched. Germline CDR1 is WSHSY and CDR2 is SAAADI. The CDR3 here is CASSDSGTGNYGYTF. The DNA for the CDR3 is TGCGCCAGCAGTGACTCCGGGACAGGGAACTATGGCTACACCTTC.

The J gene is TRBJ1-6, the V gene TRBV24-1; 11 bases line up with TRBD1. The germline V gene has CDR1 KGHDR and CDR2 SFDVKD. CDR3 length equals 18 residues. V shed 8 bases, J shed 0 bases, and the junction held 8 bases outside the gene matches. The CDR3 here is CATTGTGGSGSYNSPLHF. CDR3 sequence (DNA): TGTGCCACCACCGGGACAGGGGGTTCAGGCTCCTATAATTCACCCCTCCACTTT.